These T cell receptor beta chains were read from a single sample in a study of T cells in Graves' hyperthyroidism and ophthalmopathy. TCRdb passed the multiplex PCR reads through MiXCR, listing each CDR3 protein once. The sample shows 600,000 to 800,000 distinct CDR3 sequences, 30% to 40% of them seen only once. Sequencing was done on a sample of blood. Receptor source: a woman between 40 and 55 years old with Graves' hyperthyroidism. The CDR3 runs from the conserved cysteine through the conserved F or W. A D gene is named only where the DNA matches it firmly. Not all rows give a size; the values are once, few, many and, for expanded clones, a class.

CSARLLTGTSKSDEQYF TGCAGTGCTAGACTATTGACCGGGACTAGCAAAAGCGACGAGCAGTACTTC TRBJ2-7 TRBV20-1 - TRBD2
CATSRDRVVNTEAFF TGTGCCACCAGCAGAGATCGTGTTGTGAACACTGAAGCTTTCTTT TRBJ1-1 TRBV15 few -
CSGNGGATNEKLFF TGCAGCGGAAACGGGGGTGCAACTAATGAAAAACTGTTTTTT TRBJ1-4 TRBV20-1 many -
CANSQAQGTSYEQYF TGTGCCAACAGCCAAGCACAGGGAACATCTTACGAGCAGTACTTC TRBJ2-7 TRBV3-1 - -
CASSLPGIAISGNTIYF TGTGCCAGCAGCTTACCGGGAATCGCTATCTCTGGAAACACCATATATTTT TRBJ1-3 TRBV11-2 - -
CASSLSGTLGSPLHF TGTGCCAGCAGCTTATCCGGGACCTTAGGTTCACCCCTCCACTTT TRBJ1-6 TRBV13 many -
CASSLNPGGRINEQYF TGTGCCAGCAGCTTAAATCCTGGTGGGCGTATCAATGAGCAGTACTTC TRBJ2-7 TRBV7-3 - -
CASSFAISNQPQHF TGTGCCAGCAGTTTCGCGATTAGCAATCAGCCCCAGCATTTT TRBJ1-5 TRBV12-3/TRBV12-4 - -
CASTRQASYEQYF TGTGCCAGCACCCGACAGGCCTCCTACGAGCAGTACTTC TRBJ2-7 TRBV7-9 - -
CSANERTGVGTQYF TGCAGTGCCAACGAACGGACAGGGGTGGGGACCCAGTACTTC TRBJ2-5 TRBV20-1 - TRBD1
CASSQEGTGGSNQPQHF TGTGCCAGCAGCCAAGAGGGGACAGGGGGTAGCAATCAGCCCCAGCATTTT TRBJ1-5 TRBV4-2 many TRBD1
CATPGTRGYTF TGTGCCACACCAGGGACGCGGGGCTACACCTTC TRBJ1-2 TRBV19 many -
CSASLAGSSYEQYF TGCAGTGCTAGTCTAGCGGGGAGCTCCTACGAGCAGTACTTC TRBJ2-7 TRBV20-1 many TRBD2
CATKGSYGTEAFF TGTGCCACCAAGGGGAGTTACGGCACTGAAGCTTTCTTT TRBJ1-1 TRBV19 - -
CASSIQVSGLMNYGYTF TGTGCCAGTAGTATACAGGTGTCAGGGCTCATGAACTATGGCTACACCTTC TRBJ1-2 TRBV19 many -
CASRHRQGVDTEAFF TGTGCCAGCAGACATCGACAGGGGGTGGACACTGAAGCTTTCTTT TRBJ1-1 TRBV7-2 - TRBD1
CASSRGTGDGSYEQYF TGTGCCAGCTCACGCGGGACAGGGGATGGGTCCTACGAGCAGTACTTC TRBJ2-7 TRBV11-1 - TRBD1